These 21 T cell receptor beta chains share one sample of origin, sequenced in a study of identical twins. TCRdb re-called the 5' RACE reads with MiXCR, one entry per CDR3 protein. The sample lists roughly 1.6 million distinct CDR3 sequences, more than 30% occurring once. The sequenced sample was cord blood. All receptors come from a newborn girl in good health.

This clonotype has ten or more counts. The rearrangement links TRBV29-1 to TRBJ1-2; D unclear. Per germline, CDR1 SQVTM and CDR2 ANQGSEA. V lost 7 bases and J lost 6, with 12 bases in between. The CDR3 consists of 11 residues. Written as DNA, the CDR3 is TGCAGCGGAGAACTACCCAATGGCTACACCTTC. It codes for CSGELPNGYTF. Drawing the rest from reference TRBV29-1 and TRBJ1-2, the complete variable domain is SAVISQKPSRDICQRGTSLTIQCQVDSQVTMMFWYRQQPGQSLTLIATANQGSEATYESGFVIDKFPISRPNLTFSTLTVSNMSPEDSSIYLCSGELPNGYTFGSGTRLTVV.

The chain joins TRBV5-6 to TRBJ2-2; D is unclear. Germline lookup yields CDR1 SGHDT and CDR2 YYEEEE. V gave up 2 bases and J gave up 2 bases, with 7 bases separating them. The CDR3 sequence is 14 residues long. The CDR3 sequence: CASSFGLNTGELFF. The CDR3 DNA follows: TGTGCCAGCAGCTTCGGCCTCAACACCGGGGAGCTGTTTTTT.

This sequence joins TRBV20-1 and TRBJ1-1, with D unclear. CDR1 DFQATT and CDR2 SNEGSKA come from the germline V gene (reference sequence). This CDR3 region has 13 residues. With 1 base removed from V and 5 bases from J, the gap between germline ends came to 11 bases. The CDR3 DNA follows: TGCAGTGCTAGAGGACACCTAGGGACTGAAGCTTTCTTT. Its protein product is CSARGHLGTEAFF.

This chain joins TRBV27 and TRBJ2-1; tentatively, D is TRBD2 (5 bases). The CDR3 runs to 16 residues. The V gene's germline CDR1 is MNHEY and CDR2 SMNVEV (reference sequence). V lost 5 bases and J 0 bases, leaving 14 bases between the germline ends. CDR3 in amino acids: CASSVTGTFSYNEQFF. The DNA of the CDR3 is TGTGCCAGCAGTGTAACGGGAACTTTCTCCTACAATGAGCAGTTCTTC.

This clonotype was picked up a small number of times. V is TRBV11-2 and J is TRBJ2-3; D is perhaps TRBD2 (6 bases). This CDR3 is built from 18 residues. Germline CDR1 SGHAT, CDR2 FQNNGV. The V gene lost 2 bases and the J gene lost 5 bases, with 23 bases spanning the gap. The chain's CDR3 is CASSLRPTKGDGGDTQYF. The CDR3 nucleotides are TGTGCCAGCAGCTTAAGGCCCACTAAAGGGGACGGGGGAGATACGCAGTATTTT.

This clonotype appeared a few times. The rearrangement links TRBV7-8 to TRBJ1-6; 10 nucleotides align to TRBD1. With V trimmed by 2 bases and J by 9 bases, 4 bases remained unmatched. CDR1 and CDR2 (germline): SGHVS, FQNEAQ. This CDR3 contains 15 residues. The CDR3 DNA is TGTGCCAGCAGCTTAACGAGGGACAGGGGTTCACCCCTCCACTTT. Residues: CASSLTRDRGSPLHF.

This clonotype was recorded a few times. V gene TRBV2 combines with J gene TRBJ2-5; 7 bases are shared with TRBD2. Germline CDR1 is SNHLY and CDR2 is FYNNEI. This CDR3 has 15 amino acids. J lost 7 bases, V lost 4 bases, and 12 bases had no gene match. The CDR3 DNA is TGTGCCAGCAGTGTCCTCGGGGGAGGGCCTGGGACCCAGTACTTC. Its protein is CASSVLGGGPGTQYF.

This clonotype has only a few counts. The rearrangement uses TRBV6-6 and TRBJ1-5; D remains unclear. The CDR3 totals 11 residues. CDR1 is MNHNY and CDR2 is SVGAGI in the germline V gene (reference sequence). V lost 10 bases, J lost 9 bases, and 13 bases lay in between. This CDR3 reads CATSWLGPQHF. In DNA, the CDR3 is TGTGCCACCTCCTGGCTGGGGCCCCAGCATTTT.

The genes are TRBV27 and TRBJ2-1; D is unresolved. The CDR3 consists of 14 residues. Between the trimmed V and J ends, which lost 6 bases and 4 bases, there was a span of 13 bases. Germline values: CDR1 MNHEY, CDR2 SMNVEV (reference sequence). DNA for the CDR3: TGTGCCAGCAGCGGCGTTTGGGCGTACAATGAGCAGTTCTTC. It translates to CASSGVWAYNEQFF.

CDR3 protein: CASSQRAGPNYGYTF. CDR3 DNA sequence: TGTGCCAGCAGCCAACGGGCAGGACCCAACTATGGCTACACCTTC. The chain couples TRBV3-1 to TRBJ1-2; D call uncertain. Germline CDR1 reads LGHDT; CDR2 reads YNNKEL (reference sequence). Trimming removed 2 bases from V and 2 bases from J, with 12 bases in between. CDR3 length: 15 residues.

The rearrangement joins TRBV29-1 to TRBJ2-2; D is possibly TRBD1 (7 bases). Germline V gives CDR1 SQVTM, CDR2 ANQGSEA. The CDR3 extends over 16 amino acids. The ends were cut back, 1 base at V and 5 bases at J, with 17 bases in the middle. Written as DNA, the CDR3 is TGCAGCGTTGAAGCTGGGGGGACAGCAAAAACCGGGGAGCTGTTTTTT. Translating gives CSVEAGGTAKTGELFF.

J is TRBJ1-4 and V is TRBV27, with D possibly TRBD1 on 5 matching bases. CDR3 length equals 16 residues. Per germline, CDR1 MNHEY and CDR2 SMNVEV (reference sequence). V gave up 4 bases and J gave up 3 bases, with 15 bases separating them. This CDR3 reads CASSSRQLGANEKLFF. CDR3 coding DNA: TGTGCCAGCAGTTCTCGACAGTTAGGGGCTAATGAAAAACTGTTTTTT.

A few counts support this clonotype. This chain connects TRBV27 to TRBJ2-7; D possibly corresponds to TRBD1 (5 bases). Germline V gives CDR1 MNHEY, CDR2 SMNVEV (reference sequence). V lost 2 bases to trimming and J lost 4 bases, with 12 bases between them. The CDR3 is made up of 14 amino acids. CDR3 loop: CASSLGRDRYEQYF. The DNA for the CDR3 is TGTGCCAGCAGTTTAGGCAGGGATCGATACGAGCAGTACTTC.

The genes are TRBV10-3 and TRBJ2-1; TRBD2 matches 7 bases. This CDR3 has 14 residues. Per the germline V gene, CDR1 is ENHRY and CDR2 is SYGVKD. V was pared by 9 bases and J by 2 bases, with 7 bases of the junction left unmatched. CDR3 sequence reads: CAIKAGDPYNEQFF. CDR3 coding DNA: TGTGCCATTAAGGCGGGAGACCCCTACAATGAGCAGTTCTTC.

This clonotype was seen more than once but under ten times. The V and J genes are TRBV2 and TRBJ1-2; D call uncertain. CDR3 length: 13 residues. Germline V CDR1 and CDR2: SNHLY, FYNNEI. V lost 8 bases and J 2 bases, leaving 12 bases between the germline ends. The CDR3 nucleotides read TGTGCCAGCTCCAGGAGCCCCAACTATGGCTACACCTTC. Translated, it gives CASSRSPNYGYTF.

This chain links TRBV7-2 with TRBJ2-7; TRBD2 matches 10 bases. Per the germline V gene, CDR1 is SGHTA and CDR2 is FQGNSA. V dropped 4 bases and J dropped 4; count of bases not matched to a gene: 7. The CDR3 is 15 residues long. The CDR3 protein is CASSWIIAGGYEQYF. CDR3 in DNA: TGTGCCAGCAGCTGGATCATAGCGGGGGGTTACGAGCAGTACTTC. Supplemented by reference TRBV7-2 and TRBJ2-7, the full variable domain reads GAGVSQSPSNKVTEKGKDVELRCDPISGHTALYWYRQSLGQGLEFLIYFQGNSAPDKSGLPSDRFSAERTGGSVSTLTIQRTQQEDSAVYLCASSWIIAGGYEQYFGPGTRLTVT.

The CDR3 loop is CASSSFSLQKLAYEQYF. In DNA form, the CDR3 reads TGTGCCAGCAGCTCATTTTCCCTGCAAAAACTGGCCTACGAGCAGTACTTC. This chain connects TRBV11-2 to TRBJ2-7, with D hard to call. V was clipped by 4 bases and J by 2 bases, with 21 bases between them. This CDR3 comprises 17 residues. The germline V gene has CDR1 SGHAT and CDR2 FQNNGV.

Comments on this clonotype: This could be a read error, since a much larger clone is one nucleotide away. The V call is TRBV5-1, the J call TRBJ2-5; 8 bases are a match to TRBD2. The DNA end is more similar to TRBJ2-1, so the J call may be wrong. This CDR3 contains 16 residues. Germline values: CDR1 SGHRS, CDR2 YFSETQ. The CDR3 sequence: CAPVGTSWFPQETQFF. The CDR3 coding sequence is TGCGCCCCCGTCGGGACTAGTTGGTTCCCACAAGAGACCCAGTTCTTC.

This clonotype has only a few counts. This chain uses TRBV12-3 or TRBV12-4 with TRBJ1-6, with a weak D call TRBD1 (6 bases). The CDR3 consists of 12 residues. Trimming shortened V by 6 bases and J by 9 bases, and 9 bases separated the two germline ends. The CDR3 reads CASSQQGSPLHF. The CDR3 DNA is TGTGCCAGCAGCCAACAGGGTTCACCCCTCCACTTT.

The CDR3 DNA is TGTGCCAGCAGCCCTCTACAGGGGACGAACACTGAAGCTTTCTTT. Translated, it gives CASSPLQGTNTEAFF. The chain recombines TRBV7-9 with TRBJ1-1; 7 nucleotides agree with TRBD1. Germline values: CDR1 SEHNR, CDR2 FQNEAQ (reference sequence). V shed 5 bases, J shed 1 base, and the junction held 7 bases outside the gene matches. CDR3 size: 15 residues.

This clonotype was counted a few times. J is TRBJ2-7 and V is TRBV20-1, with D maybe TRBD2 (5 bases). V shed 1 base and J shed 3 bases, with 22 bases lying between them. Per the germline V gene, CDR1 is DFQATT and CDR2 is SNEGSKA (reference sequence). This CDR3 is built from 17 residues. The CDR3 bases are TGCAGTGCTAGAGCTCCCACCGTAACGGGGAGCCTCTACGAGCAGTACTTC. Protein product: CSARAPTVTGSLYEQYF.